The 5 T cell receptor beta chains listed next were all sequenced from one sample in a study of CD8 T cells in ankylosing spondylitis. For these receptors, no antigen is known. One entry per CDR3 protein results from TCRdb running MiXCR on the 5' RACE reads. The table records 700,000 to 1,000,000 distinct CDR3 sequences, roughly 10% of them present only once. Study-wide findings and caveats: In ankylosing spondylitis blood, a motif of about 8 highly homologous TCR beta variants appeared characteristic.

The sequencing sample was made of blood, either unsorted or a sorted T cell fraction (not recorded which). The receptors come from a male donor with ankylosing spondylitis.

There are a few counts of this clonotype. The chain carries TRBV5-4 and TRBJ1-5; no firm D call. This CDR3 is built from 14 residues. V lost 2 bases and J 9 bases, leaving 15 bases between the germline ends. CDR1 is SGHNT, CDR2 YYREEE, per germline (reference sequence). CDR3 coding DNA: TGTGCCAGCAGCTTCGGACTGGCAGATGGGCCCCAGCATTTT. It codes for CASSFGLADGPQHF.

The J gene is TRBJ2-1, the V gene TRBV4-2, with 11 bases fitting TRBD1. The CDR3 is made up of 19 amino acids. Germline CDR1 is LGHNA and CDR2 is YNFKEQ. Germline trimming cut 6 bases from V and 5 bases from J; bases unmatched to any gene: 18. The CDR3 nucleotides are TGTGCCAGCAGGCGACCTTCAGGGGACAGGGGGGTCGAGAACAATGAGCAGTTCTTC. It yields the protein CASRRPSGDRGVENNEQFF.

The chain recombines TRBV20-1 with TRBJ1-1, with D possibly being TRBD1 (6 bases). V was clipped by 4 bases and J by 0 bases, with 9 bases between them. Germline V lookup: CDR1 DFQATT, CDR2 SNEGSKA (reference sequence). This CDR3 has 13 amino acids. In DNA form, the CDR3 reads TGCAGTGCTATCACAGGGCTGAACACTGAAGCTTTCTTT. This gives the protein CSAITGLNTEAFF.

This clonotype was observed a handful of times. CDR3 amino acids: CASSARETGTEAFF. In DNA, the CDR3 is TGTGCCAGCAGCGCTAGGGAAACGGGAACTGAAGCTTTCTTT. This rearrangement joins TRBV5-4 to TRBJ1-1; D is ambiguous. CDR1 is SGHNT and CDR2 is YYREEE in the germline V gene (reference sequence). There are 14 residues in the CDR3. V was trimmed by 4 bases and J by 5 bases, leaving 15 bases between them.

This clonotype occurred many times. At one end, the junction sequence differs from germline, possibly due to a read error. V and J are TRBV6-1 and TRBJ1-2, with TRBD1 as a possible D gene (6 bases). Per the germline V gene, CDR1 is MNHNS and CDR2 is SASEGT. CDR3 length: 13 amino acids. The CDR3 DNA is TGCGCCAGCAGCCGACAGGATAACTATGGCTACACCTTC. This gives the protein CASSRQDNYGYTF.